Below, 23 T cell receptor beta chains from the same sample are listed, as sequenced in a study of blood T cell repertoires in COVID-19. Assay: immunoSEQ multiplex PCR; the TCRdb copy retains only in-frame clones and omits some. The table lists under 60,000 clones, 82% of them singletons, with 7.3% in the top ten. Specimen: peripheral blood. These receptors were collected from a man aged 35 to 55 with acute or convalescent COVID-19.

The rearrangement joins TRBV9 to TRBJ2-3; 9 bases align to TRBD2. CDR3 length equals 17 residues. Trimming cost V 3 bases and J 3 bases; bases outside gene matches: 11. Germline CDR1 is SGDLS and CDR2 is YYNGEE. CDR3 in DNA: TGTGCCAGCAGCGCCAGCGGCGGGGGGGCCGGTACAGATACGCAGTATTTT. Its translation: CASSASGGGAGTDTQYF.

The sample holds a few counts of this clone. The rearrangement uses TRBV19 and TRBJ1-5; D is ambiguous. The V gene lost 2 bases and the J gene lost 4 bases, with 12 bases spanning the gap. The CDR3 is made up of 15 amino acids. The germline gives CDR1 LNHDA, CDR2 SQIVND (reference sequence). The CDR3 protein is CASSIISAGNQPQHF. In DNA form, the CDR3 reads TGTGCCAGTAGTATAATCTCCGCCGGGAATCAGCCCCAGCATTTT.

V usage is TRBV11-2 and J usage is TRBJ2-3; the match to TRBD2 covers 11 bases. Germline loops: CDR1 SGHAT, CDR2 FQNNGV. The CDR3 extends over 17 amino acids. With V trimmed by 4 bases and J by 2 bases, 8 bases remained unmatched. CDR3 in amino acids: CASSSQTSGVYTDTQYF. The CDR3 nucleotides read TGTGCCAGCAGCTCTCAGACTAGCGGGGTATACACAGATACGCAGTATTTT. The variable domain in full, completed from reference TRBV11-2 and TRBJ2-3, reads EAGVAQSPRYKIIEKRQSVAFWCNPISGHATLYWYQQILGQGPKLLIQFQNNGVVDDSQLPKDRFSAERLKGVDSTLKIQPAKLEDSAVYLCASSSQTSGVYTDTQYFGPGTRLTVL.

This rearrangement joins TRBV2 to TRBJ1-6; 11 bases agree with TRBD1. Germline CDR1 reads SNHLY; CDR2 reads FYNNEI. The CDR3 runs to 16 residues. The trim removed 7 bases at V and 10 bases at J, leaving 12 bases unmatched. CDR3 DNA sequence: TGTGCCAGCAAATTCATATCCGGGACAGGGGGATCACCCCTCCACTTT. As protein: CASKFISGTGGSPLHF.

CDR3 region: CAISQQGGSGELFF. As DNA, the CDR3 is TGTGCCATCAGTCAACAGGGTGGTTCCGGGGAGCTGTTTTTT. The gene calls are TRBV10-3 and TRBJ2-2, with D possibly matching TRBD1 (6 bases). Per the germline V gene, CDR1 is ENHRY and CDR2 is SYGVKD. This CDR3 is built from 14 residues. V dropped 5 bases and J dropped 6 bases, with 13 bases sitting between them.

The chain recombines TRBV19 with TRBJ1-6; tentatively, D is TRBD1 (5 bases). This CDR3 is built from 13 residues. Trimming pared 9 bases from V and 2 bases from J, leaving 8 bases between. In germline, CDR1 is LNHDA, CDR2 SQIVND (reference sequence). This chain's CDR3 is CASGGAYNSPLHF. CDR3 DNA sequence: TGTGCCAGCGGGGGGGCCTATAATTCACCCCTCCACTTT.

The rearrangement uses TRBV28 and TRBJ1-4, with a weak D call TRBD1 (6 bases). Germline CDR1 and CDR2: MDHEN and SYDVKM. Trimming stripped 3 bases from V and 8 bases from J, with 13 bases between. The CDR3 extends over 14 amino acids. CDR3 DNA: TGTGCCAGCAGTTTTCAGGGGATAAAGGAAAAACTGTTTTTT. Translating it yields CASSFQGIKEKLFF. Using reference TRBV28 and TRBJ1-4 for the parts outside the CDR3, the full variable domain is DVKVTQSSRYLVKRTGEKVFLECVQDMDHENMFWYRQDPGLGLRLIYFSYDVKMKEKGDIPEGYSVSREKKERFSLILESASTNQTSMYLCASSFQGIKEKLFFGSGTQLSVL.

The chain uses TRBV30 and TRBJ1-4, with D possibly being TRBD1 (6 bases). Per the germline V gene, CDR1 is GTSNPN and CDR2 is SVGIG (reference sequence). CDR3 length: 15 amino acids. V dropped 2 bases and J dropped 7 bases, with 17 bases sitting between them. As DNA, the CDR3 is TGTGCCTGGAGTCTTCGGGGCAGGGGTTTTGAAAAACTGTTTTTT. Amino acids: CAWSLRGRGFEKLFF.

Details on this clone: This sample also contains other DNA sequences that code for the same CDR3. The gene calls are TRBV19 and TRBJ2-4; D may be TRBD2 (5 bases). V dropped 7 bases and J dropped 6 bases, with 22 bases sitting between them. The CDR3 runs to 16 residues. The germline CDR1 and CDR2 sequences are LNHDA and SQIVND (reference sequence). CDR3 protein: CASNTPRGTSGNIQYF. The CDR3 DNA follows: TGTGCCAGTAACACCCCTCGGGGAACCTCGGGAAACATTCAGTACTTC.

This chain links TRBV7-2 with TRBJ2-3; TRBD2 matches 7 bases. CDR1 is SGHTA and CDR2 is FQGNSA in the germline V gene. The CDR3 is 16 residues long. V was pared by 4 bases and J by 0 bases, with 7 bases of the junction left unmatched. CDR3 region: CASSSQAGLSTDTQYF. The CDR3 DNA follows: TGTGCCAGCAGCTCCCAAGCGGGGCTAAGCACAGATACGCAGTATTTT.

This clone was observed once. The chain links TRBV5-1 to TRBJ1-4; 7 positions match TRBD1. This CDR3 contains 14 residues. Germline-derived CDR1 and CDR2 are SGHRS and YFSETQ. With 4 bases clipped from V and 3 bases from J, the junction kept 3 bases outside the gene matches. As DNA, the CDR3 is TGCGCCAGCAGCCGGGACAGACCTAATGAAAAACTGTTTTTT. Translated: CASSRDRPNEKLFF.

The chain employs TRBV25-1 and TRBJ1-1; TRBD1 is a possible D gene (6 bases). The CDR3 contains 14 residues. CDR1 MGHDK and CDR2 SYGVNS come from the germline V gene. Trimming cost V 6 bases and J 8 bases, with 19 bases left between them. This CDR3 is CASRLDSPSGEAFF. The DNA of the CDR3 is TGTGCCAGCAGGCTGGACAGCCCGTCAGGGGAAGCTTTCTTT.

The table lists this clone with a count of one. The chain combines TRBV10-3 with TRBJ2-1; 8 bases match TRBD1. The V segment lost 6 bases and the J segment 10 bases; nucleotides outside the gene matches: 8. The CDR3 consists of 13 residues. Germline CDR1 ENHRY, CDR2 SYGVKD. In nucleotides, the CDR3 is TGTGCCATCAGCGGACAGGGTATCGAGGAGCAGTTCTTC. Translation: CAISGQGIEEQFF.

The chain recombines TRBV5-1 with TRBJ2-3; 9 nucleotides align to TRBD2. V lost 0 bases to trimming and J lost 4 bases; unmatched junction nucleotides: 6. This CDR3 has 16 residues. Germline loops: CDR1 SGHRS, CDR2 YFSETQ. The CDR3 region is CASSLAGSGGPDTQYF. For the CDR3, the DNA is TGCGCCAGCAGCTTGGCAGGTAGCGGGGGACCAGATACGCAGTATTTT.

This clone was recorded once. The chain uses TRBV3-1 (or the pseudogene TRBV3-2) and TRBJ1-1; D not certain. The CDR3 runs to 14 residues. Germline values: CDR1 LGHDT, CDR2 YNNKEL (reference sequence). Deletions cut 6 bases from V and 0 bases from J, with 11 bases between. The CDR3 region has the DNA TGTGCCAGCAGAACTAACGGAATGAACACTGAAGCTTTCTTT. Residues: CASRTNGMNTEAFF.

J is TRBJ1-3 and V is TRBV2; no reliable D call. Germline values: CDR1 SNHLY, CDR2 FYNNEI. V lost 8 bases to trimming and J lost 5 bases, with 7 bases between them. This CDR3 has 11 residues. The DNA of the CDR3 is TGTGCCAGCGAGTTAAGAAACACCATATATTTT. Amino acid sequence: CASELRNTIYF.

This clone was observed a few times. The chain has TRBV2 and TRBJ1-1; D is ambiguous. The CDR3 consists of 14 residues. Germline-derived CDR1 and CDR2 are SNHLY and FYNNEI. Trimming shortened V by 5 bases and J by 0 bases, and 10 bases separated the two germline ends. CDR3: CASSRSGLNTEAFF. In DNA, the CDR3 is TGTGCCAGCAGTCGGTCAGGCCTGAACACTGAAGCTTTCTTT.

The chain couples TRBV24-1 to TRBJ1-5; a possible D gene is TRBD1 (5 bases). CDR3 size: 15 residues. V lost 4 bases to trimming and J lost 2 bases, with 11 bases between them. From germline, CDR1 is KGHDR and CDR2 SFDVKD. The CDR3 loop is CATSDEGHGNQPQHF. CDR3 DNA: TGTGCCACCAGTGACGAAGGACACGGCAATCAGCCCCAGCATTTT.

This rearrangement joins TRBV6-2 or TRBV6-3 to TRBJ2-5; D gene uncertain. Germline assignment: CDR1 MNHEY and CDR2 SVGEGT. The length of the CDR3 is 13 residues. V was trimmed by 2 bases and J by 3 bases, leaving 7 bases between them. The CDR3 bases are TGTGCCAGCAGTTACGGTCAGAAAGAGACCCAGTACTTC. Translating gives CASSYGQKETQYF.

This clone was observed a handful of times. The chain recombines TRBV5-4 with TRBJ1-2; 8 bases map to TRBD1. J lost 4 bases, V lost 2 bases, and 7 bases had no gene match. Looked up from germline, CDR1 is SGHNT and CDR2 is YYREEE (reference sequence). The CDR3 contains 15 residues. CDR3 sequence: CASSLQGEVSYGYTF. The CDR3 nucleotides read TGTGCCAGCAGCTTACAGGGGGAGGTTAGCTATGGCTACACCTTC.

This clone came up once. The chain links TRBV11-2 to TRBJ1-5, with D hard to call. The CDR3 sequence is 15 residues long. Between the trimmed V and J ends, which lost 2 bases and 0 bases, there was a span of 8 bases. In germline, CDR1 is SGHAT, CDR2 FQNNGV. The CDR3 DNA follows: TGTGCCAGCAGCTTATCCTTCCCTAGCAATCAGCCCCAGCATTTT. Encoded protein: CASSLSFPSNQPQHF.

The table lists this clone with a few counts. This chain links TRBV24-1 with TRBJ1-2, with a tentative D call TRBD1 (6 bases). V lost 6 bases and J lost 5, with 12 bases in between. In germline, CDR1 is KGHDR, CDR2 SFDVKD. The CDR3 covers 13 residues. CDR3 region: CATSPGGWYGYTF. The CDR3 DNA sequence: TGTGCCACCAGTCCGGGGGGCTGGTATGGCTACACCTTC.

V gene TRBV10-3 combines with J gene TRBJ1-6; TRBD1 aligns across 7 bases. The J segment lost 1 base and the V segment lost 10 bases, leaving 1 base of the junction unmatched. Germline CDR1 and CDR2: ENHRY and SYGVKD. This CDR3 spans 13 amino acids. CDR3 protein: CATQGSYNSPLHF. Here the CDR3 DNA reads TGTGCCACACAGGGGTCCTATAATTCACCCCTCCACTTT.